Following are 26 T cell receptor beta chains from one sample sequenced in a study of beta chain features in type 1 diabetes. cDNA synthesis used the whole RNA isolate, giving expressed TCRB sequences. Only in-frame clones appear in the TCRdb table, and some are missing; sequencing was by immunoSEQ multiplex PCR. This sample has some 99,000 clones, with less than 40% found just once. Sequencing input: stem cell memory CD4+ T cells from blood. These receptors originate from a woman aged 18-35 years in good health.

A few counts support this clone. The CDR3 DNA reads as TGTGCCAGCAGCTTGGAGGCCAGGGTGGTTGATGAAAAACTGTTTTTT. It is translated as CASSLEARVVDEKLFF. The rearrangement links TRBV5-8 to TRBJ1-4; D perhaps matches TRBD1 (5 bases). Germline V gene lookup returns CDR1 SGHTS and CDR2 YDEGEE. V was shortened by 0 bases and J by 6 bases, with 15 bases between the two germline ends. The CDR3 contains 16 residues.

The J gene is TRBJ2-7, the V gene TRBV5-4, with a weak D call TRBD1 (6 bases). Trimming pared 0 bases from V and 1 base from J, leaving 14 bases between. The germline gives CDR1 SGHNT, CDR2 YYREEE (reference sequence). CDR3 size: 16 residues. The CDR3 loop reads CASSLAPDRLSYEQYF. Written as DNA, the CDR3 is TGTGCCAGCAGCTTGGCCCCCGACAGGTTATCCTACGAGCAGTACTTC.

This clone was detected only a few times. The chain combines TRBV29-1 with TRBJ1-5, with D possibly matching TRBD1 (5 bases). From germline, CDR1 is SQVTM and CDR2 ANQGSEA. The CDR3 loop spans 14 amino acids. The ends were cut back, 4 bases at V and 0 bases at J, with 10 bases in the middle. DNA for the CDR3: TGCAGCGTTGCGGTACAGGATAGCAATCAGCCCCAGCATTTT. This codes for CSVAVQDSNQPQHF.

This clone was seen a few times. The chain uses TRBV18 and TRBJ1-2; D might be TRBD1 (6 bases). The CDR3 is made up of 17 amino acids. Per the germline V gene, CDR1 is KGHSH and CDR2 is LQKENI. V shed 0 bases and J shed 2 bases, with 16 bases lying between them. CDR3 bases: TGTGCCAGCTCACCACCTTCGTCCCACAGGGTAAACTATGGCTACACCTTC. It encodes CASSPPSSHRVNYGYTF.

CDR3 amino acids: CASSVGGAVSEQYF. CDR3 DNA: TGTGCCAGCAGCGTAGGCGGGGCGGTAAGCGAGCAGTACTTC. V and J are TRBV9 and TRBJ2-7; D may be TRBD2 (6 bases). The CDR3 sequence is 14 residues long. CDR1 SGDLS and CDR2 YYNGEE come from the germline V gene. Trimming cost V 0 bases and J 6 bases, with 13 bases left between them.

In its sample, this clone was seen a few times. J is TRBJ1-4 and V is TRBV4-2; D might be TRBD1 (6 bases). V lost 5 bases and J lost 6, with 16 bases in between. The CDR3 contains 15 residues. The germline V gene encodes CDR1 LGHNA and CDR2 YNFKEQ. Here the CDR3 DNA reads TGTGCCAGCAGCAGGTCAGGGGCGCTATATGAAAAACTGTTTTTT. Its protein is CASSRSGALYEKLFF.

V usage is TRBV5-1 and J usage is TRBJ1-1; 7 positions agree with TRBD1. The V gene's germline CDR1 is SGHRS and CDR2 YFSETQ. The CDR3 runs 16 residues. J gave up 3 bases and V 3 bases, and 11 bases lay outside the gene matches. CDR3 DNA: TGCGCCAGCAGCTGGGGGACAGACCTTAGGGACACTGAAGCTTTCTTT. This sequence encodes CASSWGTDLRDTEAFF.

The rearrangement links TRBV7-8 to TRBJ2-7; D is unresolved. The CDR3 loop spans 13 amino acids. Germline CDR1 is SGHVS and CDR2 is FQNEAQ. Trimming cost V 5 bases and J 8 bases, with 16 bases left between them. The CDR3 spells CASSPDGSRKQYF. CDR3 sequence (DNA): TGTGCCAGCAGCCCCGACGGGTCTCGGAAGCAGTACTTC.

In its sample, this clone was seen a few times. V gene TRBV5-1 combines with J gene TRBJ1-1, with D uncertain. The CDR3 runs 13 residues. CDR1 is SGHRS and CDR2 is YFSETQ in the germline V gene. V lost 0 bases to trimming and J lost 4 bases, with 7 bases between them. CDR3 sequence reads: CASSLVKFTEAFF. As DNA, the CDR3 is TGCGCCAGCAGCTTGGTTAAATTCACTGAAGCTTTCTTT.

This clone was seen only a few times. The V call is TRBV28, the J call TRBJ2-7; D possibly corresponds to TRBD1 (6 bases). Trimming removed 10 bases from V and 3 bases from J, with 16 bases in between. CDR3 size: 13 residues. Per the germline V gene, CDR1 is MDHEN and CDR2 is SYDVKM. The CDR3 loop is CATQGPVYYEQYF. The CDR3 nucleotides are TGTGCCACCCAGGGGCCAGTTTACTACGAGCAGTACTTC.

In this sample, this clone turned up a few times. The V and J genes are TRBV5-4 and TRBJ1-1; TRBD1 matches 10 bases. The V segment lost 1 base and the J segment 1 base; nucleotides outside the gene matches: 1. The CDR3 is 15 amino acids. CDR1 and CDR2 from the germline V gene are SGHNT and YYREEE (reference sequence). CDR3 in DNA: TGTGCCAGCAGCTTGAGGGACAGGGGGAACACTGAAGCTTTCTTT. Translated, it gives CASSLRDRGNTEAFF.

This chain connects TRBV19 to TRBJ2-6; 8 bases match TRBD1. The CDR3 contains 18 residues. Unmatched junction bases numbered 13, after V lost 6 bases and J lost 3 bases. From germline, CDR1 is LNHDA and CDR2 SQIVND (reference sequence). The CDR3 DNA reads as TGTGCCAGTAGATTCGCCCGACAGGGGAAAAATGGGGCCAACGTCCTGACTTTC. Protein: CASRFARQGKNGANVLTF.

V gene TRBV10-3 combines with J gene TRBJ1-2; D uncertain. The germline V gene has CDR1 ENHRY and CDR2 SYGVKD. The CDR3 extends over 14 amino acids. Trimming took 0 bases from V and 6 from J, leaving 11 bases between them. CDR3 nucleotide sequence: TGTGCCATCAGTGAGTCGGCCAGTCTAGATGGCTACACCTTC. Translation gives CAISESASLDGYTF.

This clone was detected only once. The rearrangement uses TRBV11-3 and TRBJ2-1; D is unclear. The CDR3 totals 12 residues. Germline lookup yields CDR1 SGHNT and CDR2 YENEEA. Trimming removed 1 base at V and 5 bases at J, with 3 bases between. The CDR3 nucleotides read TGTGCCAGCAGCTTAGCTCACAATGAGCAGTTCTTC. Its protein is CASSLAHNEQFF.

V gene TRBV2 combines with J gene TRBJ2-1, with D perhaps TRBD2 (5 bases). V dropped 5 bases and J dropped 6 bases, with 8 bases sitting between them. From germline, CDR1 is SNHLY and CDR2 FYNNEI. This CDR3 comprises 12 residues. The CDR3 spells CASSQTSNEQFF. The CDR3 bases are TGTGCCAGCAGTCAAACTAGCAATGAGCAGTTCTTC. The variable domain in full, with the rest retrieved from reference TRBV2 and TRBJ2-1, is EPEVTQTPSHQVTQMGQEVILRCVPISNHLYFYWYRQILGQKVEFLVSFYNNEISEKSEIFDDQFSVERPDGSNFTLKIRSTKLEDSAMYFCASSQTSNEQFFGPGTRLTVL.

The DNA for the CDR3 is TGTGCCAGCAGTCCTCCTTGGGGCAGATCTAATGAAAAACTGTTTTTT. It encodes CASSPPWGRSNEKLFF. This chain uses TRBV2 with TRBJ1-4; TRBD1 might be the D (5 bases). The CDR3 runs 16 residues. Germline CDR1 and CDR2: SNHLY and FYNNEI. Trimming removed 5 bases at V and 3 bases at J, with 16 bases between.

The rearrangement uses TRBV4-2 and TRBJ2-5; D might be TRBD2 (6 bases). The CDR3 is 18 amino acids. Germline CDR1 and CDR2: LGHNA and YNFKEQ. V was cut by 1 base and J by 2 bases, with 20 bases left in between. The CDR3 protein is CASSQGLMLARGQETQYF. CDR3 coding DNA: TGTGCCAGCAGCCAAGGCCTTATGCTAGCGAGGGGACAAGAGACCCAGTACTTC.

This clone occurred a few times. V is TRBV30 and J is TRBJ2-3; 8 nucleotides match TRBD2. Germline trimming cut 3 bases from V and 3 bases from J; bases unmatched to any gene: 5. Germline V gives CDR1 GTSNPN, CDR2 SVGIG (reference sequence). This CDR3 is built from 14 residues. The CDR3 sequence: CAWRRAGGTDTQYF. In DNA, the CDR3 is TGTGCCTGGAGGCGGGCGGGAGGTACAGATACGCAGTATTTT.

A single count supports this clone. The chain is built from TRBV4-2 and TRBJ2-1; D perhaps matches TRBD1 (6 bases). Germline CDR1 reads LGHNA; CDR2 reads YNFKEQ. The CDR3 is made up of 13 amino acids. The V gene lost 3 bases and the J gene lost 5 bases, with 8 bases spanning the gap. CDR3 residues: CASSHDRNNEQFF. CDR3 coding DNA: TGTGCCAGCAGCCACGACAGGAACAATGAGCAGTTCTTC.

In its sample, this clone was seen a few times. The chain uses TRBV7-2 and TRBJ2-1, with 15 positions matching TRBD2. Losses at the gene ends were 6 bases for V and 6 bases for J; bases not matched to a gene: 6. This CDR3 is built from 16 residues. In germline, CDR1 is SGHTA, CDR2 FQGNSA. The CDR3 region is CASRLGLAGGRNEQFF. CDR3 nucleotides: TGTGCCAGCAGACTCGGACTAGCGGGAGGGCGCAATGAGCAGTTCTTC.

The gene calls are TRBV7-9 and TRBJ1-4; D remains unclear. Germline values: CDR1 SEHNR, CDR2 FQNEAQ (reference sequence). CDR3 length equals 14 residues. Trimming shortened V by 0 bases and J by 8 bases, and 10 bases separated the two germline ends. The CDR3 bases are TGTGCCAGCAGCTTAGCACGCCAGAACGAAAAACTGTTTTTT. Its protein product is CASSLARQNEKLFF.

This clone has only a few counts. This chain's CDR3 is CASSLTASNEQFF. CDR3 nucleotides: TGTGCCAGCAGCTTAACAGCGAGCAATGAGCAGTTCTTC. The chain links TRBV7-3 to TRBJ2-1, with D unclear. CDR3 length equals 13 residues. Per the germline V gene, CDR1 is SGHTA and CDR2 is FQGTGA. The germline V and J ends were trimmed by 0 bases and 6 bases, with 6 bases remaining between them.

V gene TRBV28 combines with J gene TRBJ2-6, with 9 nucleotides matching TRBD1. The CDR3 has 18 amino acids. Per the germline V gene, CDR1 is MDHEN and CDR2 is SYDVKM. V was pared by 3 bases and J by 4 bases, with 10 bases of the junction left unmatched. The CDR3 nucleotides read TGTGCCAGCAGTTTCTCCGGGACAGGGTTTCGAGGGGCCAACGTCCTGACTTTC. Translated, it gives CASSFSGTGFRGANVLTF. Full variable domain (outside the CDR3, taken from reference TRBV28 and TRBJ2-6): DVKVTQSSRYLVKRTGEKVFLECVQDMDHENMFWYRQDPGLGLRLIYFSYDVKMKEKGDIPEGYSVSREKKERFSLILESASTNQTSMYLCASSFSGTGFRGANVLTFGAGSRLTVL.

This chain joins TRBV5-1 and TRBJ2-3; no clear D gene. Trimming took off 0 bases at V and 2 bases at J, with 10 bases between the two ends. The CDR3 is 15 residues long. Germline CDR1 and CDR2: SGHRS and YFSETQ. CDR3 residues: CASSLATDFTDTQYF. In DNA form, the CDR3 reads TGCGCCAGCAGCTTGGCGACTGACTTCACAGATACGCAGTATTTT.

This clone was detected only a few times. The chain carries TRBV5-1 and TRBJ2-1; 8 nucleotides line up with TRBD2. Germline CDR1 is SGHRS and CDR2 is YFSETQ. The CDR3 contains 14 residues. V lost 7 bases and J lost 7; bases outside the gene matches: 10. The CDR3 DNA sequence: TGCGCCAGCGGGTCGGGAGGGAGGCTAAATGAGCAGTTCTTC. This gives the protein CASGSGGRLNEQFF.

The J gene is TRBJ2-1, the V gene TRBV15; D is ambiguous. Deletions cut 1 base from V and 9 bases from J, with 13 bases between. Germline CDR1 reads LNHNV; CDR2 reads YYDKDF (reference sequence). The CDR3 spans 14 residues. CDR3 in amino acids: CATSRGVTDSEQFF. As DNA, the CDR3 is TGTGCCACCAGCAGAGGGGTCACAGATAGTGAGCAGTTCTTC.